This T cell receptor (beta chain) derives from a study of blood T cell repertoires in COVID-19. CDR3 length: 17 residues. V dropped 0 bases and J dropped 7 bases, with 19 bases sitting between them. Germline V gives CDR1 SGHDN, CDR2 FVKESK. Assay used: immunoSEQ multiplex PCR; TCRdb lists only in-frame clones, some missing. The sample includes roughly 500,000 clones, approximately 89% of them seen just once. The sample was peripheral blood. The clonotype was recovered from a man younger than 30 with COVID-19, enrolled during active disease. V and J are TRBV14 and TRBJ2-4; D possibly corresponds to TRBD1 (6 bases). The CDR3 sequence: CASSQDWQGSTVNIQYF. For the CDR3, the DNA is TGTGCCAGCAGCCAAGATTGGCAGGGGTCTACGGTGAACATTCAGTACTTC.